These 9 T cell receptor beta chains were sequenced from one sample in a study of blood T cell repertoires in COVID-19. Clones were sequenced by immunoSEQ multiplex PCR, and TCRdb holds only the in-frame ones, with some missing. Among some 670,000 clones listed, just under 90% were seen once. Sequences were obtained from peripheral blood. Receptors originate from a woman between 18 and 29 years old with acute or convalescent COVID-19.

The chain employs TRBV7-3 and TRBJ2-4; 10 nucleotides match TRBD1. Germline CDR1 SGHTA, CDR2 FQGTGA. Germline trimming cut 5 bases from V and 8 bases from J; bases unmatched to any gene: 6. The CDR3 length is 14 residues. The CDR3 nucleotides read TGTGCCAGCAGCATGGGACAGGGGAAAGACATTCAGTACTTC. It codes for CASSMGQGKDIQYF.

V is TRBV7-3 and J is TRBJ2-2, with 7 bases identical to TRBD1. CDR3 length: 15 amino acids. Germline V CDR1 and CDR2: SGHTA, FQGTGA. Trimming cost V 1 base and J 3 bases; bases outside gene matches: 2. The CDR3 DNA follows: TGTGCCAGCAGCTTAAACAGGGGTGACACCGGGGAGCTGTTTTTT. Translated: CASSLNRGDTGELFF.

Turning to this clone: Without the conserved terminal phenylalanine or tryptophan, this CDR3 likely stems from a read error. Because the CDR3's place on the DNA is in doubt, the DNA is left out and the CDR3 is given as listed by TCRdb. The chain carries TRBV2 and TRBJ1-4; the table calls TRBD1, which could not be checked here. The CDR3 length equals 15 residues, ends included. CDR1 is SNHLY, CDR2 FYNNEI, per germline. CDR3: CASSEAQSLGGLTWG.

The chain employs TRBV6-4 and TRBJ2-1; D call uncertain. This CDR3 is built from 13 residues. The V end lost 2 bases, the J end lost 7 bases, and 9 bases lay between the germline ends. Germline V gene lookup returns CDR1 MRHNA and CDR2 SNTAGT. The CDR3 nucleotides read TGTGCCAGCAGTGACGATGGAGTTAATGAGCAGTTCTTC. This sequence encodes CASSDDGVNEQFF.

In DNA, the CDR3 is TGTGCCAGCAGTGAAAGGGAGGGCCATATAGAGCAGTTCTTC. Amino acid sequence: CASSEREGHIEQFF. V usage is TRBV6-4 and J usage is TRBJ2-1; TRBD2 matches 7 bases. Germline V gene lookup returns CDR1 MRHNA and CDR2 SNTAGT. CDR3 size: 14 residues. J was trimmed by 10 bases and V by 3 bases; bases with no gene match: 9.

This chain connects TRBV5-6 to TRBJ2-2, with TRBD2 matching 9 bases. Trimming at V came to 4 bases and at J to 6 bases, leaving 1 base not matched to a gene. Germline assignment: CDR1 SGHDT and CDR2 YYEEEE. The CDR3 loop spans 13 amino acids. CDR3 nucleotides: TGTGCCAGCAGCCGCGGGGGGGCCGGGGAGCTGTTTTTT. Translated: CASSRGGAGELFF.

This chain joins TRBV10-3 and TRBJ1-5; 8 bases align to TRBD1. V shed 2 bases, J shed 7 bases, and the junction held 16 bases outside the gene matches. This CDR3 has 18 residues. The germline CDR1 and CDR2 sequences are ENHRY and SYGVKD. The CDR3 loop reads CAISEGSGTGGRDQPQHF. The CDR3 nucleotides read TGTGCCATCAGTGAGGGCTCCGGGACAGGAGGCCGAGACCAGCCCCAGCATTTT.

This clone was recorded only once. V and J are TRBV9 and TRBJ1-1, with D tentatively TRBD1 (6 bases). The length of the CDR3 is 11 residues. Germline CDR1 and CDR2: SGDLS and YYNGEE. The V end lost 3 bases, the J end lost 13 bases, and 13 bases lay between the germline ends. For the CDR3, the DNA is TGTGCCAGCAGCGACCTAGACAGGATTTTCTTT. This gives the protein CASSDLDRIFF.

The V and J genes are TRBV19 and TRBJ1-4, with D unresolved. Trimming left V 2 bases short and J 0 bases short, with 7 bases between. Germline V gene sequence: CDR1 LNHDA, CDR2 SQIVND (reference sequence). The CDR3 has 15 amino acids. The CDR3 DNA reads as TGTGCCAGTAGTATAAACTCCACAACTAATGAAAAACTGTTTTTT. Amino acid sequence: CASSINSTTNEKLFF. The variable domain in full, completed from reference TRBV19 and TRBJ1-4, reads DGGITQSPKYLFRKEGQNVTLSCEQNLNHDAMYWYRQDPGQGLRLIYYSQIVNDFQKGDIAEGYSVSREKKESFPLTVTSAQKNPTAFYLCASSINSTTNEKLFFGSGTQLSVL.